This T cell receptor beta chain stems from a study of T cell responses to AZD1222 COVID-19 vaccine. Study-wide results and limits: Most donors were white British, females outnumbered males, and clonal diversity was possibly underestimated. Close to half of spike-specific TCRs reportedly recognize unmutated variant regions.

Trimming at V came to 5 bases and at J to 1 base, leaving 11 bases not matched to a gene. Germline V lookup: CDR1 SGHRS, CDR2 YFSETQ. CDR3 length: 16 residues. Comment on this clone: Its target is unknown.

Only in-frame clones appear in the TCRdb table, and some are missing; sequencing was by immunoSEQ multiplex PCR. The profile covers approximately 120,000 clones, with 90% to 95% appearing a single time and approximately 7.9% taken by the ten largest. The rearrangement joins TRBV5-1 to TRBJ1-2; 7 bases match TRBD1. The TCR comes from an adult in good health. The sample was peripheral blood, taken on day 0 of AZD1222 vaccination. The CDR3 nucleotides are TGCGCCAGCAGGGGACCCGGGACAGCTCTTAACTATGGCTACACCTTC. Translated, it gives CASRGPGTALNYGYTF.